A selection of T cell receptor beta chains follows, all from one sample in a study of OX40 agonist ivuxolimab in advanced cancers. TCRdb keeps only in-frame clones here, not all; method: immunoSEQ multiplex PCR. Of some 60,000 clones detected, around 90% appear once; the ten largest clones hold about 14%. Sample: CD4+ or CD8+ T cells sorted from blood, taken in a trial of the OX40 agonist ivuxolimab. These receptors were taken from an adult with an advanced solid tumor such as melanoma, head and neck, liver or kidney cancer. CDR3s include the opening cysteine and the closing phenylalanine or tryptophan. D genes are given only for firm matches. Size values are once, few and many counts, or a class for expanded clones, and some rows have none.

>NA|TRBJ2-3|NA|TRBV4-3
TGCGCCAGCAGCCAAGGGTTTACAGGGCGGAATACGCAGTATTTT
CASSQGFTGRNTQYF
>NA|TRBJ1-2|NA|TRBV5-4
TGTGCCAGCAGCTTCGCAGGGATGAACTATGGCTACACCTTC
CASSFAGMNYGYTF
>once|TRBJ2-3|NA|TRBV28
TGTGCCAGCAGTTCACACCGGGACCAGGAGTTAGATACGCAGTATTTT
CASSSHRDQELDTQYF
>NA|TRBJ2-2|TRBD1|TRBV27
TGTGCCAGCAGTTGGACAGGCGGATTCCTCGGGGAGCTGTTTTTT
CASSWTGGFLGELFF
>NA|TRBJ2-5|NA|TRBV18
TGTGCCAGCTCACCGCAAGAGACCCAGTACTTC
CASSPQETQYF
>NA|TRBJ2-2|NA|TRBV5-1
TGCGCCAGCAGCGTGAGGGGGTTCGGCGGGGAGCTGTTTTTT
CASSVRGFGGELFF
>NA|TRBJ1-5|TRBD1|TRBV29-1
TGCAGCGTCACCGGGACAGGATTTGGGCAGCCCCAGCATTTT
CSVTGTGFGQPQHF
>NA|TRBJ2-3|NA|TRBV5-5
TGTGCCAGCAGCCGCGAAGATACGCAGTATTTT
CASSREDTQYF
>NA|TRBJ2-1|NA|TRBV11-2
TGTGCCAGCAGCCCCCGGGTAGGTTCGCGGGCCTCCTACAATGAGCAGTTCTTC
CASSPRVGSRASYNEQFF
>NA|TRBJ1-4|TRBD1|TRBV19
TGTGCCAGTAGTCTTTCAGGGGGAACTGAAAAACTGTTTTTT
CASSLSGGTEKLFF
>NA|TRBJ2-3|TRBD2|TRBV6-5
TGTGCCAGCTCGCGGGAGCGGTTAGATACGCAGTATTTT
CASSRERLDTQYF
>NA|TRBJ1-2|NA|TRBV29-1
TGCAGCGTTGATCTACAGAATGGCTACACCTTC
CSVDLQNGYTF
>NA|TRBJ2-5|TRBD2|TRBV9
TGTGCCAGCAGCGTAGGGACTAGCAGACAAGAGACCCAGTACTTC
CASSVGTSRQETQYF
>once|TRBJ2-2|TRBD2|TRBV7-8
TGTGCCAGCAGCTTAAGGAGCGGGAGGGCCGTCGGGGAGCTGTTTTTT
CASSLRSGRAVGELFF
>NA|TRBJ2-2|NA|TRBV30
TGTGCCTGGAGTGTCATTTATCTAGAGACCGGGGAGCTGTTTTTT
CAWSVIYLETGELFF
>NA|TRBJ2-2|TRBD2|TRBV6-5
TGTGCCAGCAGGCTAGCGGGAAGTACCGGGGAGCTGTTTTTT
CASRLAGSTGELFF
>NA|TRBJ2-2|NA|TRBV5-1
TGCGCCAGCAGCTTGGCCAAATCGAGCGGCACCGGGGAGCTGTTTTTT
CASSLAKSSGTGELFF
>once|TRBJ2-1|NA|TRBV6-5
TGTGCCACTCTCCCACGGGGGGCGCATGAGCAGTTCTTC
CATLPRGAHEQFF
>NA|TRBJ2-6|NA|TRBV19
TGTGCCAGTAGTAACCAGGGGTCTACTGGGGCCAACGTCCTGACTTTC
CASSNQGSTGANVLTF
>NA|TRBJ1-2|NA|TRBV7-6
TGTGCCAGCAGCTTAGACGCCAACTATGGCTACACCTTC
CASSLDANYGYTF
>once|TRBJ1-3|NA|TRBV14
TGTGCCAGCAGCCAAGATCTCAGGGCTGGAAACACCATATATTTT
CASSQDLRAGNTIYF
>NA|TRBJ2-3|NA|TRBV12-5
TGTGCTAGTGGTCCTACCACAGATACGCAGTATTTT
CASGPTTDTQYF
>NA|TRBJ2-3|TRBD2|TRBV15
TGTGCCACGTCCCCAAGCGGGAGTAGGGTGGATACGCAGTATTTT
CATSPSGSRVDTQYF
>NA|TRBJ2-2|NA|TRBV7-2
TGTGCCAGCAGCCCGGACAGTCCGAACACCGGGGAGCTGTTTTTT
CASSPDSPNTGELFF
>NA|TRBJ2-1|TRBD2|TRBV4-1
TGCGCCAGCAGCCAAGGGCTAGCGGGAGTTGAGCAGTTCTTC
CASSQGLAGVEQFF
>NA|TRBJ2-1|NA|TRBV9
TGTGCCAGCAGCGTTCTACCAAGGCCCTACAATGAGCAGTTCTTC
CASSVLPRPYNEQFF
>NA|TRBJ2-7|TRBD2|TRBV7-3
TGTGCCAGCAGCCGGACTAGCGGGGCGAGGCAGTACTTC
CASSRTSGARQYF
>NA|TRBJ1-4|NA|TRBV6-1
TGTGCCAGCAGTGAAGCCCTCAGGCTGGCGGTGTTTTTT
CASSEALRLAVFF
>NA|TRBJ2-7|NA|TRBV10-3
TGTGCCATCAGTGAGAGTAACGAGCAGTACTTC
CAISESNEQYF
>NA|TRBJ2-7|NA|TRBV4-1
TGCGCCAGCAGCCAAGAGACCCTAAGCGTTTACGAGCAGTACTTC
CASSQETLSVYEQYF
>NA|TRBJ2-7|NA|TRBV4-1
TGCGCCAGCAGCCAAGATGTGGGCGGGTACGAGCAGTACTTC
CASSQDVGGYEQYF
>NA|TRBJ2-7|NA|TRBV7-9
TGTGCCAGCAGCTTAGGGGTTAGCGGCTACGAGCAGTACTTC
CASSLGVSGYEQYF
>NA|TRBJ1-1|NA|TRBV5-6
TGTGCCAGCAGGAAATGGCCAGGGTTAGGCACTGAAGCTTTCTTT
CASRKWPGLGTEAFF
>NA|TRBJ2-5|NA|TRBV10-3
TGTGCCGTGGGACACAGCCAAGAGACCCAGTACTTC
CAVGHSQETQYF
>NA|TRBJ1-3|NA|TRBV5-6
TGTGCCAGCAGCTTGGGCCCAGGCGGAGGAAACACCATATATTTT
CASSLGPGGGNTIYF
>NA|TRBJ1-5|NA|TRBV7-6
TGTGCCAGCAGCTTAACCGCAGGGAGGGCTCAGCCCCAGCATTTT
CASSLTAGRAQPQHF
>NA|TRBJ1-5|NA|TRBV4-2
TGTGCCAGCAGGATAGTGGACAGATATTATAGCAATCAGCCCCAGCATTTT
CASRIVDRYYSNQPQHF
>NA|TRBJ2-2|TRBD2|TRBV7-7
TGTGCTAGCAGCTTACAGCGGGACGGGGAGCTGTTTTTT
CASSLQRDGELFF
>NA|TRBJ2-3|NA|TRBV5-1
TGCGCCAGCAGCTCCACTAGGGATACGCAGTATTTT
CASSSTRDTQYF
>NA|TRBJ2-7|TRBD1|TRBV11-2
TGTGCCAGCCAGGACAGGGCCTACGAGCAGTACTTC
CASQDRAYEQYF
>NA|TRBJ1-2|TRBD1|TRBV6-1
TGTGCCAGCAGTGAAGGCCCAGGGGGCGTTTTCGGCTACACCTTC
CASSEGPGGVFGYTF
>once|TRBJ2-3|NA|TRBV5-1
TGCGCCAGCAGCTTGGGACAGTCCACAGATACGCAGTATTTT
CASSLGQSTDTQYF
>NA|TRBJ2-5|NA|TRBV7-3
TGTGCCAGCAGCTCCTCCGGCGCGGCCCAAGAGACCCAGTACTTC
CASSSSGAAQETQYF
>few|TRBJ2-7|TRBD2|TRBV28
TGTGCCAGCACCTTTGGGGGAGGGAGGTCCTACGAGCAGTACTTC
CASTFGGGRSYEQYF
>NA|TRBJ1-2|TRBD1|TRBV6-1
TGTGCCAGCAGTGACCACGGACAGGGGGCCCGATCTAACTATGGCTACACCTTC
CASSDHGQGARSNYGYTF
>NA|TRBJ2-7|NA|TRBV2
TGTGCCAGCAGGGTAGGACAGCTCGGGAGCGAGCAGTACTTC
CASRVGQLGSEQYF
>NA|TRBJ2-7|NA|TRBV7-2
TGTGCCAGCAGCTTCCGGGTGGCAGGATCGTACGAGCAGTACTTC
CASSFRVAGSYEQYF
>NA|TRBJ2-1|NA|TRBV5-1
TGCGCCAGCACTGATCTCGACCGGGTCGATGAGCAGTTCTTC
CASTDLDRVDEQFF
>once|TRBJ1-5|NA|TRBV6-5
TGTGCCAGCAGAGCTTATAGCAATCAGCCCCAGCATTTT
CASRAYSNQPQHF
>once|TRBJ2-3|NA|TRBV9
TGTGCCAGCAGCCAGGGTCTGGGTGCCGATACGCAGTATTTT
CASSQGLGADTQYF
>NA|TRBJ1-3|NA|TRBV5-4
TGTGCCAGCAGCCTGAAGGGAGGAAACACCATATATTTT
CASSLKGGNTIYF
>NA|TRBJ2-1|TRBD2|TRBV7-6
TGTGCCAGCAGCTCCGCGACTAGCGGGATATCCAGTGAGCAGTTCTTC
CASSSATSGISSEQFF
>NA|TRBJ2-3|TRBD1|TRBV6-5
TGTGCCAGCAGTTATAGACACAGGGGCGCCGAAGAGACGCAGTATTTT
CASSYRHRGAEETQYF
>NA|TRBJ2-1|NA|TRBV29-1
TGCAGCGGTGGGGGGTATGAGCAGTTCTTC
CSGGGYEQFF
>NA|TRBJ1-5|NA|TRBV6-6
TGTGCCAGCAGTTTCGGGACGGGGAATCAGCCCCAGCATTTT
CASSFGTGNQPQHF